This TCR beta chain was found in a study of healthy donors' naive CD4 and CD8 T cells. The J segment lost 2 bases and the V segment lost 3 bases, leaving 7 bases of the junction unmatched. There are 15 residues in the CDR3. Looked up from germline, CDR1 is SGHRS and CDR2 is YFSETQ. Each TCR library used 500 ng of total RNA and a linear amplification protocol. In TCRdb, the reads were re-called with MiXCR into one record per CDR3 protein. The repertoire has approximately 200,000 distinct CDR3 sequences, around 74% of them found once; the top ten carry 2% to 2.5%. There are a few counts of this clonotype.

V and J are TRBV5-1 and TRBJ2-7, with TRBD1 matching over 8 bases. This sequence originates from a pool of human donors in good health; the sample pools cells from several healthy donors. What was sequenced was naive CD4+ and CD8+ T cells sorted from blood, pooled from several donors. CDR3 sequence (DNA): TGCGCCAGCAGCTGGTTTGGCAGGGGGCCCTACGAGCAGTACTTC. Its translation: CASSWFGRGPYEQYF.